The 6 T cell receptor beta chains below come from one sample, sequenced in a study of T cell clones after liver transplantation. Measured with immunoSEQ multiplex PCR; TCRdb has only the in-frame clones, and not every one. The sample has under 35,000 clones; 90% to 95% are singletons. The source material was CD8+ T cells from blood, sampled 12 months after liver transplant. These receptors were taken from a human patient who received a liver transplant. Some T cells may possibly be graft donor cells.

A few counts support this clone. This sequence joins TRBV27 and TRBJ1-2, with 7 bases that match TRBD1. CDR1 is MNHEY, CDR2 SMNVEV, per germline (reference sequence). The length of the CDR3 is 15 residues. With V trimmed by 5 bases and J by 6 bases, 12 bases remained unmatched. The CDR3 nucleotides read TGTGCCAGCAGTCACCAGGGGGTGCTTATCAATGGCTACACCTTC. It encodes CASSHQGVLINGYTF.

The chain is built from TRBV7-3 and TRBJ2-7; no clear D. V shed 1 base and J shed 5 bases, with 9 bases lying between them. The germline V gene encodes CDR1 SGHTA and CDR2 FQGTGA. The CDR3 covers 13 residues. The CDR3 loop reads CASSLNIPDEQYF. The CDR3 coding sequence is TGTGCCAGCAGCTTAAATATTCCCGACGAGCAGTACTTC.

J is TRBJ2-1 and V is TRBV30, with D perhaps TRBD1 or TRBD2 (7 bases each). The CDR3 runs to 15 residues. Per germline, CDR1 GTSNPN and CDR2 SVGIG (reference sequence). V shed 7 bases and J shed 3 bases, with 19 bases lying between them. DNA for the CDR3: TGTGCCTTATCAGGGGGGGAAGTGGACTACAATGAGCAGTTCTTC. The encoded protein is CALSGGEVDYNEQFF.

The CDR3 DNA reads as TGTGCCAGCAGCTTGGAAGGGGATTATGGCTACACCTTC. This encodes CASSLEGDYGYTF. J is TRBJ1-2 and V is TRBV5-6; D perhaps matches TRBD1 (5 bases). Germline loops: CDR1 SGHDT, CDR2 YYEEEE. V was shortened by 0 bases and J by 5 bases, with 8 bases between the two germline ends. This CDR3 contains 13 residues.

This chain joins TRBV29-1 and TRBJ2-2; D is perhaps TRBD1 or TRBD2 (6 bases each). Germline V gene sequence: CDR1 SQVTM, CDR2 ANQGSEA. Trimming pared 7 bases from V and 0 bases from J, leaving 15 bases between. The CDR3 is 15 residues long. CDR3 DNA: TGCAGCGGAGGGTGGGGGGCTGCGAACACCGGGGAGCTGTTTTTT. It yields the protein CSGGWGAANTGELFF.

As DNA, the CDR3 is TGTGCCAGCAGCTTAGAGGAGGAATTCTCTGGAAACACCATATATTTT. It yields the protein CASSLEEEFSGNTIYF. The V call is TRBV13, the J call TRBJ1-3; D not resolved. Looked up from germline, CDR1 is PRHDT and CDR2 is FYEKMQ (reference sequence). The CDR3 runs 16 residues. Deletions cut 1 base from V and 0 bases from J, with 10 bases between. The complete variable domain, with remaining parts taken from reference TRBV13 and TRBJ1-3, reads AAGVIQSPRHLIKEKRETATLKCYPIPRHDTVYWYQQGPGQDPQFLISFYEKMQSDKGSIPDRFSAQQFSDYHSELNMSSLELGDSALYFCASSLEEEFSGNTIYFGEGSWLTVV.